Below are 17 T cell receptor beta chains sequenced from a single sample in a study of OX40 agonist ivuxolimab in advanced cancers. Some clones are missing from TCRdb's copy, which holds only in-frame ones; the method was immunoSEQ multiplex PCR. The table has about 76,000 clones, about 80% seen once. The material was CD4+ or CD8+ T cells sorted from blood, obtained in a trial of the OX40 agonist ivuxolimab. These receptors originate from an adult with an advanced solid tumor such as melanoma, head and neck, liver or kidney cancer.

The rearrangement uses TRBV19 and TRBJ2-1; possible D gene TRBD1, 5 bases. The CDR3 length is 11 residues. The germline CDR1 and CDR2 sequences are LNHDA and SQIVND (reference sequence). Trimming pared 10 bases from V and 4 bases from J, leaving 8 bases between. In DNA, the CDR3 is TGTGCCACGACAGAGTACAATGAGCAGTTCTTC. Translation gives CATTEYNEQFF.

CDR3 residues: CASSFAQGTYNSPLHF. In nucleotides, the CDR3 is TGTGCCAGCAGCTTTGCACAGGGCACCTATAATTCACCCCTCCACTTT. The V call is TRBV27, the J call TRBJ1-6; D is perhaps TRBD1 (6 bases). CDR3 length equals 16 residues. V lost 6 bases to trimming and J lost 2 bases, with 14 bases between them. Germline CDR1 is MNHEY and CDR2 is SMNVEV (reference sequence).

About this clone: The junction departs from the called germline gene at one end, perhaps through a read error. The genes are TRBV7-7 and TRBJ2-6; maybe TRBD2 (5 bases). This CDR3 has 18 amino acids. Germline V CDR1 and CDR2: SSHAT, FNYEAQ (reference sequence). CDR3 protein: CASSGFTSATKSGQRPDF. In DNA form, the CDR3 reads TGTGCCAGCAGCGGGTTCACTAGTGCCACAAAGTCGGGCCAACGTCCTGACTTC.

This rearrangement joins TRBV7-6 to TRBJ2-3; TRBD2 is a possible D gene (5 bases). V lost 5 bases and J lost 2, with 11 bases in between. Per the germline V gene, CDR1 is SGHVS and CDR2 is FNYEAQ. CDR3 size: 14 residues. CDR3 DNA sequence: TGTGCCAGCAGCGTGGGGAGAAACACAGATACGCAGTATTTT. It specifies CASSVGRNTDTQYF.

This clone was counted once. The CDR3 sequence: CASTRGSNEKLFF. The DNA of the CDR3 is TGTGCCAGCACCAGGGGATCTAATGAAAAACTGTTTTTT. The chain is built from TRBV6-5 and TRBJ1-4; D is perhaps TRBD1 (6 bases). Germline V gene sequence: CDR1 MNHEY, CDR2 SVGAGI. The length of the CDR3 is 13 residues. Trimming took 7 bases from V and 3 from J, leaving 9 bases between them.

V is TRBV19 and J is TRBJ1-2; TRBD1 matches 8 bases. Germline loops: CDR1 LNHDA, CDR2 SQIVND (reference sequence). Losses at the gene ends were 8 bases for V and 2 bases for J; bases not matched to a gene: 4. CDR3 size: 13 residues. CDR3 bases: TGTGCCAGTCGGACAGGGACGAACTATGGCTACACCTTC. Amino acids: CASRTGTNYGYTF.

This clone was found once. V and J are TRBV4-2 and TRBJ1-2; 8 bases map to TRBD1. V shed 2 bases and J 4 bases; nucleotides not matched to a gene: 3. Germline assignment: CDR1 LGHNA and CDR2 YNFKEQ. The CDR3 contains 14 residues. The CDR3 nucleotides read TGTGCCAGCAGCCAACAGACAGGGGCCTATGGCTACACCTTC. This codes for CASSQQTGAYGYTF.

With regard to this clone: One end of the junction fails to match germline, which may point to a read error. The chain has TRBV7-7 and TRBJ1-1; D unresolved. The CDR3 spans 13 residues. Germline V gene lookup returns CDR1 SSHAT and CDR2 FNYEAQ (reference sequence). The CDR3 DNA follows: TGTGCTAGCAGTCCTTCACTGAACACTGAAGCTTTCTTT. This sequence encodes CASSPSLNTEAFF.

The gene calls are TRBV6-5 and TRBJ2-7; D possibly uses TRBD1 or TRBD2 (5 bases each). Germline V gene data show CDR1 as MNHEY and CDR2 as SVGAGI. The germline V and J ends were trimmed by 6 bases and 4 bases, with 13 bases remaining between them. There are 13 residues in the CDR3. CDR3 protein: CASSSTGRYEQYF. As DNA, the CDR3 is TGTGCCAGCAGCAGTACGGGGCGGTACGAGCAGTACTTC.

The chain joins TRBV28 to TRBJ1-4; tentative D call: TRBD1 (5 bases). This CDR3 region has 16 residues. V was pared by 2 bases and J by 0 bases, with 10 bases between. The germline V gene encodes CDR1 MDHEN and CDR2 SYDVKM. CDR3 sequence (DNA): TGTGCCAGCAGTTTAGCAGGGAGGTCAACTAATGAAAAACTGTTTTTT. Protein: CASSLAGRSTNEKLFF.

The table lists this clone with a count of one. This sequence joins TRBV6-1 and TRBJ1-1; D gene uncertain. Germline V lookup: CDR1 MNHNS, CDR2 SASEGT. Trimming stripped 1 base from V and 0 bases from J, with 9 bases between. The CDR3 extends over 15 amino acids. The CDR3 nucleotides read TGTGCCAGCAGTGAAGGGGTAACGATGAACACTGAAGCTTTCTTT. This sequence encodes CASSEGVTMNTEAFF.

The chain couples TRBV7-8 to TRBJ2-2; D is ambiguous. V was pared by 0 bases and J by 6 bases, with 5 bases between. The CDR3 runs 13 residues. Germline loops: CDR1 SGHVS, CDR2 FQNEAQ. Here the CDR3 reads CASSLADAGELFF. The CDR3 nucleotides read TGTGCCAGCAGCTTAGCCGACGCCGGGGAGCTGTTTTTT.

V usage is TRBV5-1 and J usage is TRBJ1-1; 8 nucleotides line up with TRBD1. The germline gives CDR1 SGHRS, CDR2 YFSETQ. CDR3 size: 15 residues. The V gene end was trimmed by 4 bases and the J gene end by 0 bases; junction bases not matched to a gene: 5. The chain's CDR3 is CASSIGQGMNTEAFF. The CDR3 DNA reads as TGCGCCAGCAGCATCGGACAGGGAATGAACACTGAAGCTTTCTTT.

V gene TRBV15 combines with J gene TRBJ2-5, with 9 bases lining up with TRBD1. Germline CDR1 LNHNV, CDR2 YYDKDF (reference sequence). The CDR3 spans 15 residues. Germline trimming cut 3 bases from V and 4 bases from J; bases unmatched to any gene: 6. The CDR3 DNA follows: TGTGCCACCAGCAGTCTACAGGGGGCAAGAGAGACCCAGTACTTC. It codes for CATSSLQGARETQYF.

This sequence joins TRBV5-1 and TRBJ2-2; D assignment may be TRBD1 or TRBD2 (6 bases each). The ends were cut back, 0 bases at V and 4 bases at J, with 10 bases in the middle. The germline gives CDR1 SGHRS, CDR2 YFSETQ. The CDR3 length is 15 residues. The CDR3 loop reads CASSLEGGFTGELFF. In nucleotides, the CDR3 is TGCGCCAGCAGCTTGGAGGGGGGTTTCACCGGGGAGCTGTTTTTT. The whole variable domain, remainder taken from reference TRBV5-1 and TRBJ2-2, is KAGVTQTPRYLIKTRGQQVTLSCSPISGHRSVSWYQQTPGQGLQFLFEYFSETQRNKGNFPGRFSGRQFSNSRSEMNVSTLELGDSALYLCASSLEGGFTGELFFGEGSRLTVL.

V and J are TRBV19 and TRBJ2-2, with 7 bases fitting TRBD2. Trimming removed 10 bases from V and 4 bases from J; junction bases left unmatched: 9. The CDR3 is 14 residues long. Germline lookup yields CDR1 LNHDA and CDR2 SQIVND (reference sequence). The CDR3 DNA sequence: TGTGCCACGGGGGGAAGGGTGCCCACCGGGGAGCTGTTTTTT. Translated, it gives CATGGRVPTGELFF.

This chain connects TRBV7-2 to TRBJ1-6, with D unclear. The ends were cut back, 5 bases at V and 11 bases at J, with 13 bases in the middle. CDR1 SGHTA and CDR2 FQGNSA come from the germline V gene. The CDR3 runs to 13 residues. CDR3 coding DNA: TGTGCCAGCAGCCCCATTGTGACGGCACCCCTCCACTTT. Residues: CASSPIVTAPLHF.